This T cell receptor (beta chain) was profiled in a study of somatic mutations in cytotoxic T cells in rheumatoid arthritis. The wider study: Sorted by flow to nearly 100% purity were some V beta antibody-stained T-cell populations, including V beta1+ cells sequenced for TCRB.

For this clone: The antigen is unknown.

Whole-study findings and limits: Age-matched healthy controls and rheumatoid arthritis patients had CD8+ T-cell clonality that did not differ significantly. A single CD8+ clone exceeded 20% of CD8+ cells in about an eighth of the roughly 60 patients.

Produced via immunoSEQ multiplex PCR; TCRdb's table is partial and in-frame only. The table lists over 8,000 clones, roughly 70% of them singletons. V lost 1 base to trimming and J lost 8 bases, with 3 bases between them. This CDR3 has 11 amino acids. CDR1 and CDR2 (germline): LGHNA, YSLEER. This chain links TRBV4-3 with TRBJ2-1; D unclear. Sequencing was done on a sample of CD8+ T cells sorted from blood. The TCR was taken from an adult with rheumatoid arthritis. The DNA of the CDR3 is TGCGCCAGCAGCCAAGGATATGAGCAGTTCTTC. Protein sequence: CASSQGYEQFF.